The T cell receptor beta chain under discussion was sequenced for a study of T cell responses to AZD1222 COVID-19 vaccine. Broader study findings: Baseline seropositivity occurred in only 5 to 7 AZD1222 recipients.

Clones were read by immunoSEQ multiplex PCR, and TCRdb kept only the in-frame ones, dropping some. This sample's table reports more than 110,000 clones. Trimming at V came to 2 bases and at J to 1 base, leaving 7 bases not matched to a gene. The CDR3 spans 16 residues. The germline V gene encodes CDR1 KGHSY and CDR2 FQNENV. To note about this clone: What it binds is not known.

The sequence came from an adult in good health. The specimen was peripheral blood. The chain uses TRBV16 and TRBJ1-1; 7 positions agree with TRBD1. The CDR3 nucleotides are TGTGCCAGCAGCCAAGGGACAGTCCCGACGAACACTGAAGCTTTCTTT. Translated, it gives CASSQGTVPTNTEAFF. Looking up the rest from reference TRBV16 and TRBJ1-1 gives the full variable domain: GEEVAQTPKHLVRGEGQKAKLYCAPIKGHSYVFWYQQVLKNEFKFLISFQNENVFDETGMPKERFSAKCLPNSPCSLEIQATKLEDSAVYFCASSQGTVPTNTEAFFGQGTRLTVV.